This T cell receptor beta chain is from a study of type 1 and type 2 diabetes patients. The overall study: T cells were magnetically sorted from PBMCs as CD4+ or CD8+ subsets.

Peripheral blood, ten milliliters per participant, was collected. There are many counts of this clonotype. Genomic DNA was the PCR template. Multiplex PCR with 30 forward and 13 reverse primers amplified the TCR beta CDR3. In TCRdb, the multiplex PCR reads were re-called with MiXCR into one record per CDR3 protein. The sample yields approximately 260,000 distinct CDR3 sequences, around 47% seen once. Trimming took off 5 bases at V and 5 bases at J, with 12 bases between the two ends. The CDR3 spans 13 residues. CDR1 is LNHDA, CDR2 SQIVND, per germline (reference sequence). Input material: peripheral blood mononuclear cells (PBMCs). The J gene is TRBJ2-5, the V gene TRBV19; possibly TRBD1 for D (8 bases). The receptor's source is a man aged 18 to 30 with type 2 diabetes. For the CDR3, the DNA is TGTGCCAGTAGTGACAGGGGAGGGGAGACCCAGTACTTC. It is translated as CASSDRGGETQYF.